What follows are 23 T cell receptor beta chains derived from one specimen sequenced in a study of cytomegalovirus exposure and HLA in healthy donors. The study ran its PCR with 60 Vbeta and 13 Jbeta primers. Sequencing was performed with immunoSEQ multiplex PCR; in TCRdb, only in-frame clones are kept and a portion is missing. The data contain 90,000 to 110,000 clones, approximately 14% of them singletons. Sequenced: PBMCs. These receptor sequences come from a female donor in good health and CMV-seronegative.

The chain couples TRBV5-8 to TRBJ1-5, with D maybe TRBD1 (6 bases). Trimming pared 7 bases from V and 2 bases from J, leaving 19 bases between. Germline V CDR1 and CDR2: SGHTS, YDEGEE. The CDR3 has 16 amino acids. The CDR3 nucleotides are TGTGCCAGCCAAGCGGGGACATGGGCTGGCAATCAGCCCCAGCATTTT. Its protein is CASQAGTWAGNQPQHF.

V usage is TRBV18 and J usage is TRBJ2-1; 7 bases are shared with TRBD2. The CDR3 length is 24 residues. The ends lost 2 bases at V and 5 bases at J; junction bases unmatched: 33. The germline V gene encodes CDR1 KGHSH and CDR2 LQKENI. The CDR3 bases are TGTGCCAGCTCACCAAGATCGAAGAGACTTACCACGCCAAGCCAGGCTAGCGGCAACAATGAGCAGTTCTTC. Its protein is CASSPRSKRLTTPSQASGNNEQFF.

This chain joins TRBV29-1 and TRBJ2-5, with TRBD2 matching over 8 bases. The germline V gene has CDR1 SQVTM and CDR2 ANQGSEA. This CDR3 comprises 13 residues. J lost 5 bases, V lost 3 bases, and 5 bases had no gene match. The CDR3 spells CSVDGRAGETQYF. The CDR3 DNA reads as TGCAGCGTTGACGGGAGGGCCGGGGAGACCCAGTACTTC. The whole variable domain, remainder taken from reference TRBV29-1 and TRBJ2-5, is SAVISQKPSRDICQRGTSLTIQCQVDSQVTMMFWYRQQPGQSLTLIATANQGSEATYESGFVIDKFPISRPNLTFSTLTVSNMSPEDSSIYLCSVDGRAGETQYFGPGTRLLVL.

This clone was recorded a few times. The gene calls are TRBV6-6 and TRBJ2-3, with 7 bases identical to TRBD2. Unmatched junction bases numbered 8, after V lost 6 bases and J lost 2 bases. The CDR3 loop spans 15 amino acids. The germline CDR1 and CDR2 sequences are MNHNY and SVGAGI (reference sequence). CDR3 sequence reads: CASSRSAGDTDTQYF. The CDR3 DNA is TGTGCCAGCAGCCGTTCCGCGGGGGACACAGATACGCAGTATTTT.

This clone was recorded a few times. The V gene is TRBV6-5, the J gene TRBJ1-2, with 8 bases identical to TRBD1. The CDR3 spans 14 residues. J was trimmed by 8 bases and V by 5 bases; bases with no gene match: 10. The germline V gene has CDR1 MNHEY and CDR2 SVGAGI. This CDR3 reads CASSSPDRVGGYTF. The CDR3 bases are TGTGCCAGCAGTAGTCCGGACAGGGTAGGGGGCTACACCTTC.

The gene calls are TRBV5-6 and TRBJ2-5, with 8 bases aligning to TRBD1. Germline V gene sequence: CDR1 SGHDT, CDR2 YYEEEE. The CDR3 runs 14 residues. With 4 bases clipped from V and 4 bases from J, the junction kept 6 bases outside the gene matches. CDR3 sequence (DNA): TGTGCCAGCAGCCTCTTACAGGGGGGAGAGACCCAGTACTTC. It specifies CASSLLQGGETQYF.

J is TRBJ2-2 and V is TRBV4-1; maybe TRBD2 (5 bases). The CDR3 is 17 residues long. The V end lost 1 base, the J end lost 4 bases, and 16 bases lay between the germline ends. The germline CDR1 and CDR2 sequences are MGHRA and YSYEKL. Here the CDR3 DNA reads TGCGCCAGCAGCCAAGTCCCCCCACGGGGAGTCACCGGGGAGCTGTTTTTT. The encoded protein is CASSQVPPRGVTGELFF.

The chain has TRBV18 and TRBJ2-5, with D possibly being TRBD1 (6 bases). This CDR3 is built from 14 residues. The V end lost 2 bases, the J end lost 1 base, and 8 bases lay between the germline ends. The germline V gene has CDR1 KGHSH and CDR2 LQKENI. This chain's CDR3 is CASSPGQTQETQYF. CDR3 DNA: TGTGCCAGCTCACCAGGACAGACCCAAGAGACCCAGTACTTC.

This chain joins TRBV4-1 and TRBJ1-4; D is possibly TRBD1 (5 bases). V lost 2 bases and J lost 5, with 9 bases in between. The CDR3 has 14 residues. Looked up from germline, CDR1 is MGHRA and CDR2 is YSYEKL. In DNA form, the CDR3 reads TGCGCCAGCAGCCAACCTCAGGGAAATGAAAAACTGTTTTTT. This translates into CASSQPQGNEKLFF.

This clone was seen a handful of times. The genes are TRBV29-1 and TRBJ1-1; D perhaps matches TRBD1 (6 bases). Germline V gene lookup returns CDR1 SQVTM and CDR2 ANQGSEA. V lost 3 bases and J 2 bases, leaving 13 bases between the germline ends. The CDR3 consists of 14 residues. CDR3 amino acids: CSVDRGTGNTEAFF. CDR3 sequence (DNA): TGCAGCGTTGACAGGGGAACGGGTAACACTGAAGCTTTCTTT.

This clone was recorded a few times. J is TRBJ2-6 and V is TRBV30; 7 bases align to TRBD1. Unmatched junction bases numbered 9, after V lost 7 bases and J lost 3 bases. This CDR3 is 15 amino acids long. CDR1 is GTSNPN and CDR2 is SVGIG in the germline V gene (reference sequence). CDR3 sequence reads: CASQEGARGANVLTF. In DNA form, the CDR3 reads TGTGCCTCCCAAGAGGGGGCACGTGGGGCCAACGTCCTGACTTTC.

This clone was seen a few times. CDR3 nucleotide sequence: TGCAGCGTTGGTGGCCTTACGAACACCGGGGAGCTGTTTTTT. Protein product: CSVGGLTNTGELFF. V and J are TRBV29-1 and TRBJ1-3; D ambiguous. The J call is uncertain, as TRBJ2-2 better fits the DNA end. CDR1 SQVTM and CDR2 ANQGSEA come from the germline V gene. CDR3 length equals 14 residues.

This chain links TRBV14 with TRBJ2-5; D possibly corresponds to TRBD1 (6 bases). The CDR3 spans 15 residues. V was cut by 5 bases and J by 4 bases, with 17 bases left in between. Looked up from germline, CDR1 is SGHDN and CDR2 is FVKESK. CDR3 in DNA: TGTGCCAGCAGCGGTGCCAGGGGATTATTAGAGACCCAGTACTTC. It translates to CASSGARGLLETQYF.

The table lists this clone with a few counts. This sequence joins TRBV6-5 and TRBJ1-2, with a possible D match to TRBD1 (5 bases). Trimming left V 0 bases short and J 5 bases short, with 10 bases between. The CDR3 sequence is 14 residues long. The germline gives CDR1 MNHEY, CDR2 SVGAGI. The DNA for the CDR3 is TGTGCCAGCAGTTACTCGGTTGGGACTTATGGCTACACCTTC. Translation gives CASSYSVGTYGYTF.

The V call is TRBV30, the J call TRBJ2-7; 11 nucleotides line up with TRBD1. Germline V CDR1 and CDR2: GTSNPN, SVGIG (reference sequence). The CDR3 totals 14 residues. V dropped 0 bases and J dropped 4; count of bases not matched to a gene: 2. The CDR3 reads CAWSVGQGAYEQYF. The CDR3 nucleotides are TGTGCCTGGAGTGTAGGACAGGGGGCTTACGAGCAGTACTTC.

The chain recombines TRBV5-4 with TRBJ2-5, with 10 bases matching TRBD2. The germline V gene has CDR1 SGHNT and CDR2 YYREEE (reference sequence). This CDR3 contains 15 residues. Trimming cost V 5 bases and J 2 bases; bases outside gene matches: 6. The CDR3 nucleotides are TGTGCCAGCAGACCAACTAGCGGGGAGCAAGAGACCCAGTACTTC. Translating it yields CASRPTSGEQETQYF.

This clone was recorded a few times. This chain links TRBV5-1 with TRBJ2-3; 9 bases match TRBD1. This CDR3 is 14 amino acids long. Trimming took 3 bases from V and 4 from J; bases not matched to a gene: 3. Germline values: CDR1 SGHRS, CDR2 YFSETQ. Written as DNA, the CDR3 is TGCGCCAGCAGCTCGGGACAGGGACCAGATACGCAGTATTTT. Protein sequence: CASSSGQGPDTQYF.

This clone has more than one count but fewer than ten. CDR3 sequence: CASSLEGGRGELFF. DNA of the CDR3: TGCGCCAGCAGCTTGGAAGGGGGCAGGGGGGAGCTGTTTTTT. The chain uses TRBV5-1 and TRBJ2-2, with 7 bases that match TRBD1. Losses at the gene ends were 0 bases for V and 8 bases for J; bases not matched to a gene: 4. Germline CDR1 is SGHRS and CDR2 is YFSETQ. CDR3 length: 14 residues.

In this sample, this clone turned up a few times. The chain carries TRBV30 and TRBJ2-5; TRBD1 aligns across 7 bases. The CDR3 runs 14 residues. V dropped 3 bases and J dropped 1; count of bases not matched to a gene: 5. Germline V gives CDR1 GTSNPN, CDR2 SVGIG (reference sequence). This CDR3 is CAWRLRTGQETQYF. The CDR3 region has the DNA TGTGCCTGGAGGCTAAGGACAGGCCAAGAGACCCAGTACTTC. The whole variable domain, remainder taken from reference TRBV30 and TRBJ2-5, is SQTIHQWPATLVQPVGSPLSLECTVEGTSNPNLYWYRQAAGRGLQLLFYSVGIGQISSEVPQNLSASRPQDRQFILSSKKLLLSDSGFYLCAWRLRTGQETQYFGPGTRLLVL.

This rearrangement joins TRBV19 to TRBJ2-1; 8 nucleotides line up with TRBD1. V shed 2 bases and J 9 bases; nucleotides not matched to a gene: 9. CDR1 is LNHDA, CDR2 SQIVND, per germline (reference sequence). The CDR3 runs to 15 residues. This CDR3 is CASSIRRGRVSEQFF. The CDR3 region has the DNA TGTGCCAGTAGTATACGCAGGGGGCGAGTGAGTGAGCAGTTCTTC.

This clone was seen a handful of times. The chain joins TRBV6-5 to TRBJ2-3; 9 bases are a match to TRBD1. The J segment lost 2 bases and the V segment lost 2 bases, leaving 5 bases of the junction unmatched. This CDR3 spans 16 amino acids. The germline CDR1 and CDR2 sequences are MNHEY and SVGAGI. DNA for the CDR3: TGTGCCAGCAGTTACGGGACAGGGCAAAACACAGATACGCAGTATTTT. This encodes CASSYGTGQNTDTQYF.

The chain couples TRBV5-1 to TRBJ2-2, with a possible D match to TRBD1 (6 bases). V gave up 2 bases and J gave up 7 bases, with 6 bases separating them. The V gene's germline CDR1 is SGHRS and CDR2 YFSETQ. The CDR3 is 12 residues long. The CDR3: CASSLGGGELFF. The CDR3, as DNA: TGCGCCAGCAGCTTAGGGGGCGGGGAGCTGTTTTTT.

This clone was seen a few times. J is TRBJ2-1 and V is TRBV11-2; 7 nucleotides match TRBD1. This CDR3 has 18 residues. The ends lost 5 bases at V and 4 bases at J; junction bases unmatched: 17. Germline CDR1 SGHAT, CDR2 FQNNGV. Here the CDR3 reads CASSPKLFGTAMYNEQFF. In DNA, the CDR3 is TGTGCCAGCAGCCCGAAGCTGTTCGGGACAGCGATGTACAATGAGCAGTTCTTC.